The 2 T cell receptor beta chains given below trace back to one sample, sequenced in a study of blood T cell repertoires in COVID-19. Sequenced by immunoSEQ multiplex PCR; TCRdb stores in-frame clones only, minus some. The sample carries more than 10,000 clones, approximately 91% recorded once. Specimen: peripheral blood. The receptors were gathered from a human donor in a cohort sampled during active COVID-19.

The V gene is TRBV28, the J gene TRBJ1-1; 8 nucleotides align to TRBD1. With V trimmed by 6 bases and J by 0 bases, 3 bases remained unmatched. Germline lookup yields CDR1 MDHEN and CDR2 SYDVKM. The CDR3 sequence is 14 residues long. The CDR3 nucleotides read TGTGCCAGCAGATCAGGGGGCTTGAACACTGAAGCTTTCTTT. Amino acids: CASRSGGLNTEAFF.

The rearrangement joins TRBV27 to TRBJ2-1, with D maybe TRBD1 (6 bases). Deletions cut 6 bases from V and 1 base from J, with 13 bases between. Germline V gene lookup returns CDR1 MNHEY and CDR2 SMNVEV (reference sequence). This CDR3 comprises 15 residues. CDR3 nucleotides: TGTGCCAGCAGCGGATATCAGGGGTCCTACAATGAGCAGTTCTTC. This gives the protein CASSGYQGSYNEQFF.